A selection of T cell receptor beta chains follows, all from one sample in a study of blood T cell repertoires in COVID-19. Assay used: immunoSEQ multiplex PCR; TCRdb lists only in-frame clones, some missing. Among around 120,000 clones listed, around three quarters were seen once. Sequencing was carried out using peripheral blood. Source of these receptors: a man aged 65 to 85 with acute or convalescent COVID-19. The CDR3 runs from the conserved cysteine through the conserved F or W. The D gene is left open where the match is weak. A row's size may be missing; if present it is once, few, many or a size class.

>TRBJ2-2|-|TRBD1|TRBV5-1
TGCGCCAGCAGCACCCGACAGGGGCCCGGGGAGCTGTTTTTT
CASSTRQGPGELFF
>TRBJ1-2|-|-|TRBV19
TGTGCCAGTAGTGCCCAGGGTAAGGTCTATGGCTACACCTTC
CASSAQGKVYGYTF
>TRBJ2-2|-|TRBD2|TRBV6-2/TRBV6-3
TGTGCCAGCATCCCCGGGGGGTCGAACACCGGGGAGCTGTTTTTT
CASIPGGSNTGELFF
>TRBJ2-1|-|TRBD2|TRBV27
TGTGCCAGCAGTTTATCGTCGGGACTACCATACAATGAGCAGTTCTTC
CASSLSSGLPYNEQFF
>TRBJ1-2|-|-|TRBV4-3
TGCGCCAGCAGCCAAGAAACAGGACGAATTTATGGCTACACCTTC
CASSQETGRIYGYTF
>TRBJ1-3|-|-|TRBV4-3
TGCGCCAGCAGCCAAGATTCAGGGGGAAACACCATATATTTT
CASSQDSGGNTIYF
>TRBJ2-5|-|TRBD2|TRBV27
TGTGCCAGCAGTTCCCTCTTGGGGAGGGACTATGGGACCCAGTACTTC
CASSSLLGRDYGTQYF
>TRBJ2-7|-|TRBD2|TRBV7-2
TGTGCCAGTGGACTAGCGGGAGGGCAAGCGTACGAGCAGTACTTC
CASGLAGGQAYEQYF
>TRBJ2-1|-|TRBD1|TRBV19
TGTGCCAGTAGTATGCGGGCAGGGGGCAGTCACAATGAGCAGTTCTTC
CASSMRAGGSHNEQFF
>TRBJ2-7|-|-|TRBV4-3
TGCGCCAGCAGCCAAGACGCGTTGTCCTACGAGCAGTACTTC
CASSQDALSYEQYF
>TRBJ1-3|-|-|TRBV9
TGTGCCAGCAGCCCCCATCAAACTTCTGGAAACACCATATATTTT
CASSPHQTSGNTIYF
>TRBJ2-3|-|TRBD2|TRBV10-3
TGTGCCATCAGTGACCCCTATGCCTTAGCGGGGGGGCTCCCTAGCACAGATACGCAGTATTTT
CAISDPYALAGGLPSTDTQYF
>TRBJ2-3|-|TRBD1|TRBV2
TGTGCCAGCAGCTCCGGGACAGGGATTGGAAATGGTCCCGGGCAGTATTTT
CASSSGTGIGNGPGQYF
>TRBJ2-7|-|-|TRBV11-3
TGTGCCAGCAGCTTGAACAGGGACTACGAGCAGTACTTC
CASSLNRDYEQYF
>TRBJ2-1|-|-|TRBV15
TGTGCCTACGGAGACTACAATGAGCAGTTCTTC
CAYGDYNEQFF
>TRBJ2-1|once|-|TRBV27
TGTGCCAGCAGTTTATTTATCGGACTGGCCTACAATGAGCAGTTCTTC
CASSLFIGLAYNEQFF
>TRBJ2-2|few|TRBD1|TRBV9
TGTGCCAGCAGCGATTGGACAGGGAAGACCGGGGAGCTGTTTTTT
CASSDWTGKTGELFF
>TRBJ2-2|few|TRBD2|TRBV15
TGTGCCACCAGCGTTCGCAGCGGGGGGACCGACACCGGGGAGCTGTTTTTT
CATSVRSGGTDTGELFF
>TRBJ1-1|-|TRBD1|TRBV29-1
TGCGGCGGGCAGGGGGCAGGTGGGAACACTGAAGCTTTCTTT
CGGQGAGGNTEAFF
>TRBJ1-1|-|-|TRBV6-5
TGTGCCAGCAGTTGGACAGCCTTGAACACTGAAGCTTTCTTT
CASSWTALNTEAFF
>TRBJ2-3|-|TRBD1|TRBV9
TGTGCCAGCCGGAGGACAGGGCAGAGCACAGATACGCAGTATTTT
CASRRTGQSTDTQYF
>TRBJ2-5|-|-|TRBV18
TGTGCCAGCTCACCATCAGGGGAGACCCAGTACTTC
CASSPSGETQYF
>TRBJ2-1|-|TRBD2|TRBV9
TGTGCCAGCAGCGTAGAGGGACTAGCGGGAGTTGAGCAGTTCTTC
CASSVEGLAGVEQFF
>TRBJ1-3|-|-|TRBV18
TGTGCCAGCTCTCGAGAAGCGGGAAACACCATATATTTT
CASSREAGNTIYF
>TRBJ1-2|-|TRBD1|TRBV14
TGTGCCAGCAGCCAAGATTTAGGACAGGGGTACTATGGCTACACCTTC
CASSQDLGQGYYGYTF
>TRBJ2-7|-|TRBD2|TRBV7-9
TGTGCCAGCAGCACCGCAGCGGGAGTGACCTACGAGCAGTACTTC
CASSTAAGVTYEQYF
>TRBJ1-6|-|TRBD1|TRBV5-6
TGTGCCAGCAGCTCATTTCCGGGACAGCTTAATTCACCCCTCCACTTT
CASSSFPGQLNSPLHF
>TRBJ1-4|-|-|TRBV5-1
TGCGCCAGCAGCACCGGGACTCTCGCAACTAATGAAAAACTGTTTTTT
CASSTGTLATNEKLFF
>TRBJ1-2|-|TRBD1|TRBV18
TGTGCCAGCTCACCGGGGACAGAGGTCTATGGCTACACCTTC
CASSPGTEVYGYTF
>TRBJ2-6|-|TRBD2|TRBV7-3
TGTGCCAGCAGCTTGTCTTTAGCGGGGCCCTCTGGGGCCAACGTCCTGACTTTC
CASSLSLAGPSGANVLTF
>TRBJ1-1|few|-|TRBV7-3
TGTGCCAGCAGCTCCGCGGTGAACACTGAAGCTTTCTTT
CASSSAVNTEAFF
>TRBJ2-7|-|TRBD2|TRBV6-5
TGTGCCAGCATTTCAAGCGGGGGGGCACCTTACGAGCAGTACTTC
CASISSGGAPYEQYF
>TRBJ1-6|-|TRBD1|TRBV7-6
TGTGCCAGCAGCTTTTCCGGCGAGACAGGGGGCTACTCACCCCTCCACTTT
CASSFSGETGGYSPLHF
>TRBJ1-2|-|TRBD1|TRBV24-1
TGTGCCACCAGTGAACAGGGGTATGGCTACACCTTC
CATSEQGYGYTF
>TRBJ1-5|few|TRBD1|TRBV15
TGTGCCACCAGCAGAGTAAAGGACAGGGTGAATCAGCCCCAGCATTTT
CATSRVKDRVNQPQHF
>TRBJ1-2|-|-|TRBV7-8
TGTGCCAGCAGCTCGGGACTAACTGCCTATGGCTACACCTTC
CASSSGLTAYGYTF
>TRBJ1-2|-|-|TRBV6-6
TGTGCCAGCAGTCGAAAATCCGGGACTGACTCATATGGCTACACCTTC
CASSRKSGTDSYGYTF
>TRBJ2-1|few|TRBD2|TRBV11-2
TGTGCCAGCAGTACTCTCCGGGGAGGGGCCAATGAGCAGTTCTTC
CASSTLRGGANEQFF
>TRBJ2-3|few|-|TRBV7-2
TGTGCCAGCAGCTTAGAGGGCGGGGGCACAGATACGCAGTATTTT
CASSLEGGGTDTQYF
>TRBJ2-7|-|TRBD2|TRBV5-1
TGCGCCAGCAGCACGCCTAGCGGGGGTCTCTACGAGCAGTACTTC
CASSTPSGGLYEQYF
>TRBJ1-3|-|-|TRBV28
TGTGCCAGCAGTTTACCCTCGATTAGCTCTGGAAACACCATATATTTT
CASSLPSISSGNTIYF
>TRBJ1-5|-|TRBD1|TRBV19
TGTGCCAGTAGTTCTAACCGACAGGGACAGCCCCAGCATTTT
CASSSNRQGQPQHF
>TRBJ1-2|-|-|TRBV20-1
TGCAGTGCTAGTGACCCCTCCGGAGGAGAGGGCTACACCTTC
CSASDPSGGEGYTF
>TRBJ2-3|-|TRBD2|TRBV9
TGTGCCAGCAGCCCCCGGATCGGACTAGCGAACACAGATACGCAGTATTTT
CASSPRIGLANTDTQYF
>TRBJ2-3|-|-|TRBV4-3
TGCGCCAGCAGCCAAGACGGGCGGGGAGATACGCAGTATTTT
CASSQDGRGDTQYF
>TRBJ2-2|-|TRBD2|TRBV18
TGTGCCAGCTCGCGCGGGGGACCCAACACCGGGGAGCTGTTTTTT
CASSRGGPNTGELFF
>TRBJ2-1|-|TRBD2|TRBV28
TGTGCCAGCAGTTTGTACCTAGCGGGAGATATGAATGAGCAGTTCTTC
CASSLYLAGDMNEQFF
>TRBJ2-3|-|-|TRBV5-1
TGCGCCAGCAGCCGGGTGGGACACGGCACAGATACGCAGTATTTT
CASSRVGHGTDTQYF
>TRBJ2-7|few|TRBD2|TRBV2
TGTGCCAGCACGGGAGGTGGAAGCAACTCCTACGAGCAGTACTTC
CASTGGGSNSYEQYF
>TRBJ1-2|-|TRBD1|TRBV5-6
TGTGCCAGCAGCGTAATGGGACAGGGGGTCTTCGGCTACACCTTC
CASSVMGQGVFGYTF
>TRBJ2-1|-|-|TRBV7-2
TGTGCCAGCAGTCTAGCAGCGGCAAGCTCCTACAATGAGCAGTTCTTC
CASSLAAASSYNEQFF
>TRBJ2-2|-|TRBD2|TRBV25-1
TGTGCCAGCAGGCCCGGGGGGGCTCTGAACACCGGGGAGCTGTTTTTT
CASRPGGALNTGELFF